A single sample is the source of the 21 T cell receptor beta chains below, sequenced in a study of beta chain features in type 1 diabetes. Expressed TCRB transcripts were sequenced, since all the RNA that had been isolated was reverse transcribed. Produced via immunoSEQ multiplex PCR; TCRdb's table is partial and in-frame only. Here the sample spans 900,000 or so clones, under 20% being singletons. The sample taken for sequencing was naive CD4+ T cells from blood. These receptors originate from a woman between 18 and 30 years old in good health.

This clone appeared a few times. Germline is not matched at one junction end, which may reflect a read error. The chain combines TRBV6-4 with TRBJ2-5, with a weak D call TRBD2 (5 bases). The germline V gene encodes CDR1 MRHNA and CDR2 SNTAGT. This CDR3 region has 11 residues. The CDR3 here is CPTSSFETQYF. The CDR3 nucleotides are TGCCCCACTAGTTCGTTCGAGACCCAGTACTTC.

V usage is TRBV5-1 and J usage is TRBJ1-4; D unclear. The germline CDR1 and CDR2 sequences are SGHRS and YFSETQ. The CDR3 is made up of 15 amino acids. V was pared by 4 bases and J by 7 bases, with 17 bases between. The CDR3 here is CASSVDRGRIEKLFF. As DNA, the CDR3 is TGCGCCAGCAGCGTCGACCGAGGGAGGATTGAAAAACTGTTTTTT.

The rearrangement uses TRBV7-2 and TRBJ1-5; 7 bases are a match to TRBD1. Germline CDR1 reads SGHTA; CDR2 reads FQGNSA. This CDR3 spans 16 amino acids. Trimming removed 5 bases from V and 0 bases from J; junction bases left unmatched: 7. The CDR3 DNA sequence: TGTGCCAGCAGCCCAGAGACAGGGCTTAGCAATCAGCCCCAGCATTTT. It yields the protein CASSPETGLSNQPQHF. The whole variable domain, filled in from reference TRBV7-2 and TRBJ1-5, reads GAGVSQSPSNKVTEKGKDVELRCDPISGHTALYWYRQSLGQGLEFLIYFQGNSAPDKSGLPSDRFSAERTGGSVSTLTIQRTQQEDSAVYLCASSPETGLSNQPQHFGDGTRLSIL.

In this sample, this clone turned up a few times. The V and J genes are TRBV5-1 and TRBJ2-3; 13 bases are a match to TRBD2. CDR3 length: 17 residues. CDR1 and CDR2 (germline): SGHRS, YFSETQ. J lost 4 bases, V lost 4 bases, and 9 bases had no gene match. CDR3 sequence: CASSKLAGGPVADTQYF. The CDR3 DNA reads TGCGCCAGCAGCAAACTAGCGGGAGGGCCCGTCGCAGATACGCAGTATTTT.

This clone was observed a few times. The rearrangement links TRBV19 to TRBJ2-7, with TRBD2 as a possible D gene (5 bases). The CDR3 sequence is 13 residues long. Trimming removed 0 bases at V and 6 bases at J, with 9 bases between. CDR1 is LNHDA, CDR2 SQIVND, per germline (reference sequence). This CDR3 is CASSIDLTSEQYF. The CDR3 nucleotides read TGTGCCAGTAGTATAGATCTCACTAGCGAGCAGTACTTC. Variable domain in full (rest from reference TRBV19 and TRBJ2-7): DGGITQSPKYLFRKEGQNVTLSCEQNLNHDAMYWYRQDPGQGLRLIYYSQIVNDFQKGDIAEGYSVSREKKESFPLTVTSAQKNPTAFYLCASSIDLTSEQYFGPGTRLTVT.

A few counts support this clone. This specimen includes other DNA sequences encoding the same CDR3. The chain links TRBV29-1 to TRBJ1-3, with unresolved D. Deletions cut 4 bases from V and 4 bases from J, with 5 bases between. CDR3 length: 11 residues. The V gene's germline CDR1 is SQVTM and CDR2 ANQGSEA. The CDR3: CSVVSGNTIYF. The CDR3, as DNA: TGCAGCGTTGTGTCCGGAAACACCATATATTTT.

This clone was seen only a few times. This chain joins TRBV13 and TRBJ2-2; D is perhaps TRBD2 (5 bases). The V end was cut by 0 bases, the J end by 6 bases, with 20 bases between. There are 18 residues in the CDR3. Germline lookup yields CDR1 PRHDT and CDR2 FYEKMQ (reference sequence). CDR3 DNA: TGTGCCAGCAGCTTAGGCGTGAGATACATCGAGGGAGCCGGGGAGCTGTTTTTT. Protein product: CASSLGVRYIEGAGELFF.

This chain joins TRBV14 and TRBJ2-1; perhaps TRBD1 as D (6 bases). V gave up 4 bases and J gave up 9 bases, with 22 bases separating them. The CDR3 extends over 16 amino acids. CDR1 is SGHDN and CDR2 is FVKESK in the germline V gene. CDR3 residues: CASSPLTGPSGGEQFF. CDR3 bases: TGTGCCAGCAGCCCATTGACAGGCCCTTCTGGAGGTGAGCAGTTCTTC.

The genes are TRBV13 and TRBJ1-2; the D is unclear. Germline lookup yields CDR1 PRHDT and CDR2 FYEKMQ (reference sequence). V was clipped by 1 base and J by 3 bases, with 18 bases between them. This CDR3 contains 17 residues. CDR3 region: CASSLALYETADYGYTF. CDR3 DNA: TGTGCCAGCAGCTTAGCCCTTTATGAGACGGCGGACTATGGCTACACCTTC.

This clone appeared a few times. The V and J genes are TRBV12-5 and TRBJ2-1; perhaps D is TRBD1 or TRBD2 (7 bases each). Germline CDR1 and CDR2: LGHNT and FRNRAP. The ends were cut back, 1 base at V and 9 bases at J, with 13 bases in the middle. The CDR3 contains 14 residues. In DNA form, the CDR3 reads TGTGCTAGTGGTTTGGGCCAGGGGGAGGGTGAGCAGTTCTTC. This translates into CASGLGQGEGEQFF.

This clone showed up just a few times. CDR3 protein: CASSSAGSGEQFF. The CDR3 bases are TGTGCCAGCAGCTCAGCGGGATCGGGTGAGCAGTTCTTC. The chain recombines TRBV5-5 with TRBJ2-1, with TRBD2 matching 7 bases. Losses at the gene ends were 3 bases for V and 9 bases for J; bases not matched to a gene: 6. The CDR3 contains 13 residues. Germline V lookup: CDR1 SGHKS, CDR2 YYEKEE (reference sequence).

This sequence joins TRBV7-9 and TRBJ2-7, with D perhaps TRBD2 (5 bases). V shed 5 bases and J shed 1 base, with 15 bases lying between them. Looked up from germline, CDR1 is SEHNR and CDR2 is FQNEAQ (reference sequence). The CDR3 totals 15 residues. The CDR3 protein is CASSKRAGDSYEQYF. In nucleotides, the CDR3 is TGTGCCAGCAGCAAACGGGCCGGGGATTCCTACGAGCAGTACTTC.

This chain uses TRBV6-5 with TRBJ2-6; TRBD2 might be the D (5 bases). The CDR3 spans 14 residues. Germline values: CDR1 MNHEY, CDR2 SVGAGI. Trimming removed 6 bases from V and 2 bases from J, with 8 bases in between. The CDR3: CASRDYAGANVLTF. DNA for the CDR3: TGTGCCAGCAGAGACTACGCTGGGGCCAACGTCCTGACTTTC.

This clone was detected only a few times. The chain joins TRBV5-4 to TRBJ2-1, with D tentatively TRBD1 (5 bases). The V and J ends lost 0 bases and 6 bases respectively, with 7 bases between them. The germline V gene has CDR1 SGHNT and CDR2 YYREEE (reference sequence). The CDR3 runs to 13 residues. The chain's CDR3 is CASSLVQANEQFF. The DNA of the CDR3 is TGTGCCAGCAGCTTGGTACAGGCCAATGAGCAGTTCTTC.

This clone was counted only a few times. Here the CDR3 reads CASSPWAGGRYEQYF. Written as DNA, the CDR3 is TGTGCCAGCAGCCCCTGGGCGGGAGGGCGATACGAGCAGTACTTC. V usage is TRBV5-8 and J usage is TRBJ2-7; 9 bases map to TRBD2. This CDR3 is built from 15 residues. J gave up 4 bases and V 4 bases, and 9 bases lay outside the gene matches. CDR1 and CDR2 (germline): SGHTS, YDEGEE.

This clone was seen a few times. J is TRBJ2-1 and V is TRBV6-5, with D unclear. Germline CDR1 reads MNHEY; CDR2 reads SVGAGI. This CDR3 region has 15 residues. V gave up 8 bases and J gave up 4 bases, with 18 bases separating them. The CDR3 coding sequence is TGTGCCAGCGGTTTCGTATCCCCGTTTTACAATGAGCAGTTCTTC. Amino acids: CASGFVSPFYNEQFF.

The chain joins TRBV27 to TRBJ2-1; 13 bases are shared with TRBD2. This CDR3 comprises 18 residues. Germline CDR1 reads MNHEY; CDR2 reads SMNVEV (reference sequence). V dropped 4 bases and J dropped 8; count of bases not matched to a gene: 14. This CDR3 reads CASSSGLAGAPYTYEQFF. CDR3 nucleotide sequence: TGTGCCAGCAGTTCCGGACTAGCGGGAGCTCCGTACACTTATGAGCAGTTCTTC.

This clone has just a few counts. The chain recombines TRBV28 with TRBJ2-2, with D perhaps matching TRBD1 (6 bases). The CDR3 sequence is 17 residues long. The V end lost 3 bases, the J end lost 1 base, and 15 bases lay between the germline ends. Germline values: CDR1 MDHEN, CDR2 SYDVKM. In nucleotides, the CDR3 is TGTGCCAGCAGTTTGGCCCCTAGGACAGTGAACACCGGGGAGCTGTTTTTT. The encoded protein is CASSLAPRTVNTGELFF.

Only a few counts were recorded for this clone. V and J are TRBV9 and TRBJ2-1, with D perhaps TRBD2 (6 bases). CDR3 length: 14 amino acids. Germline lookup yields CDR1 SGDLS and CDR2 YYNGEE. V was shortened by 4 bases and J by 0 bases, with 8 bases between the two germline ends. The CDR3 region has the DNA TGTGCCAGCAGCCGGGAGATCTCCTACAATGAGCAGTTCTTC. It translates to CASSREISYNEQFF.

This clone was counted a few times. V and J are TRBV19 and TRBJ1-2; 7 bases agree with TRBD1. This CDR3 has 13 residues. Germline CDR1 is LNHDA and CDR2 is SQIVND (reference sequence). Trimming at V came to 5 bases and at J to 3 bases, leaving 3 bases not matched to a gene. The CDR3 spells CASSETGDYGYTF. CDR3 DNA sequence: TGTGCCAGTAGTGAAACAGGGGACTATGGCTACACCTTC.

This rearrangement joins TRBV18 to TRBJ2-1, with D perhaps TRBD1 or TRBD2 (5 bases each). Looked up from germline, CDR1 is KGHSH and CDR2 is LQKENI. The CDR3 has 12 amino acids. The germline V and J ends were trimmed by 4 bases and 9 bases, with 10 bases remaining between them. The chain's CDR3 is CASSQGRVEQFF. The CDR3, as DNA: TGTGCCAGCTCACAGGGGCGGGTTGAGCAGTTCTTC.